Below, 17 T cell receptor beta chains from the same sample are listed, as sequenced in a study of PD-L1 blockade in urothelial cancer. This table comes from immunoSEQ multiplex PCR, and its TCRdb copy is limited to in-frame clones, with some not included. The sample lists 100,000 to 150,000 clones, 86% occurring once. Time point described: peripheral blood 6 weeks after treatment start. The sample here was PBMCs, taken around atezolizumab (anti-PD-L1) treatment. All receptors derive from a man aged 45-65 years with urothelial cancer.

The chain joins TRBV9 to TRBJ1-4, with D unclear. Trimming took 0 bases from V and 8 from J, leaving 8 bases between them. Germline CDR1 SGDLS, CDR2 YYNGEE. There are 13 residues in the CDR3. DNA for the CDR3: TGTGCCAGCAGCGTAGATTTCCGGGAAAAACTGTTTTTT. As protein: CASSVDFREKLFF.

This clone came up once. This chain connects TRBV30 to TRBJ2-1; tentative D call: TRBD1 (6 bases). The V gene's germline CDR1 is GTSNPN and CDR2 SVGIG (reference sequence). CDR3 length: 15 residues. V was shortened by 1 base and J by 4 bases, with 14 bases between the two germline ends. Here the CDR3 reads CAWSGHSRGYNEQFF. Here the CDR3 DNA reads TGTGCCTGGAGTGGACATTCCAGGGGATACAATGAGCAGTTCTTC.

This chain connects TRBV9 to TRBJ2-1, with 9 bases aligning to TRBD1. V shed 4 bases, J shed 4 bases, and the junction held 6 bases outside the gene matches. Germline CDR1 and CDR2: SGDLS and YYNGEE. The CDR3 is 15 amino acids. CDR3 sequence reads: CASSPGQGNYNEQFF. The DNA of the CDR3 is TGTGCCAGCAGCCCGGGACAGGGCAATTACAATGAGCAGTTCTTC.

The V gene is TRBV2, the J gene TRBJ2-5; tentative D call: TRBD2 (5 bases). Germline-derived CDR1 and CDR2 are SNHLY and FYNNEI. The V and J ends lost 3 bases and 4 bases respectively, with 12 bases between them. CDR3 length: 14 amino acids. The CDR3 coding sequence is TGTGCCAGCAGTGACCCCCCTAGCTCAGAGACCCAGTACTTC. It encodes CASSDPPSSETQYF.

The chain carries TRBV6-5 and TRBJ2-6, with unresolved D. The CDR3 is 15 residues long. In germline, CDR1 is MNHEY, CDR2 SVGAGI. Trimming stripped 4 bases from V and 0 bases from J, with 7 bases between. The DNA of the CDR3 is TGTGCCAGCAGTTTCCTTAACTCTGGGGCCAACGTCCTGACTTTC. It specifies CASSFLNSGANVLTF.

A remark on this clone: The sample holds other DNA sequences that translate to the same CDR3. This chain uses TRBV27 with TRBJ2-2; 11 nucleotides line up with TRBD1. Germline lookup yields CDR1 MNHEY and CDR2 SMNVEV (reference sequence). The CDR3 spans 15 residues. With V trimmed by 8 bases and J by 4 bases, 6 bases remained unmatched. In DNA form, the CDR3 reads TGTGCCAGCCGCCGGGACAGGGGGTCCACCGGGGAGCTGTTTTTT. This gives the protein CASRRDRGSTGELFF.

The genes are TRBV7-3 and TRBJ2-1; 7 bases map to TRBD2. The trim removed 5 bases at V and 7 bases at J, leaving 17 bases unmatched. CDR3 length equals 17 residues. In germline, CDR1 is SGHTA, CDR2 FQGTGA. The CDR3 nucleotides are TGTGCCAGCAGCCTAGTATCGAGCGGGATATCCCTTAATGAGCAGTTCTTC. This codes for CASSLVSSGISLNEQFF.

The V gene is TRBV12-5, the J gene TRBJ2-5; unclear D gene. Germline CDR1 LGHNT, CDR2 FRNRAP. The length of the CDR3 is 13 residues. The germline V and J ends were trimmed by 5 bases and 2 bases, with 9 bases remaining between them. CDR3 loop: CASGRLGQETQYF. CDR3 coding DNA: TGTGCTAGTGGTCGACTTGGGCAAGAGACCCAGTACTTC.

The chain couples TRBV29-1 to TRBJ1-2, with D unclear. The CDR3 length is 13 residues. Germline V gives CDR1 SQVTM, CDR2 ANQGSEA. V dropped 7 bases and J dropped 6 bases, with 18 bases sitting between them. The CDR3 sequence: CSARQDRWNGYTF. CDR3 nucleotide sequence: TGCAGCGCGCGTCAGGATCGATGGAATGGCTACACCTTC.

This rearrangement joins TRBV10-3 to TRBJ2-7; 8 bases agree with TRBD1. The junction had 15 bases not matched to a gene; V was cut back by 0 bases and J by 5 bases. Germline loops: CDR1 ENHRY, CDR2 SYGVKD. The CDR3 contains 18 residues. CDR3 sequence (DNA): TGTGCCATCAGTGAGTCACTAAATATAGGACAGGGTCACCACGAGCAGTACTTC. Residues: CAISESLNIGQGHHEQYF.

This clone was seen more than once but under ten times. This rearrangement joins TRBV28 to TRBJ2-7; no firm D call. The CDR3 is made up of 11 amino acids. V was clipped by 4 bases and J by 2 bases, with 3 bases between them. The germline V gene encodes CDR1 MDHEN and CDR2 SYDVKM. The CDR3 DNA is TGTGCCAGCAGTTCCGCCTACGAGCAGTACTTC. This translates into CASSSAYEQYF.

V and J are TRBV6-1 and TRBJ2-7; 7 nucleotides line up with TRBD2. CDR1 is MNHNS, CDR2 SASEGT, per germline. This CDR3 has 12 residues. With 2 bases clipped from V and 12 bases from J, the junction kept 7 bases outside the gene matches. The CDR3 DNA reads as TGTGCCAGCAGTGAACCCCCTAGCGGCGTGTACTTC. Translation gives CASSEPPSGVYF.

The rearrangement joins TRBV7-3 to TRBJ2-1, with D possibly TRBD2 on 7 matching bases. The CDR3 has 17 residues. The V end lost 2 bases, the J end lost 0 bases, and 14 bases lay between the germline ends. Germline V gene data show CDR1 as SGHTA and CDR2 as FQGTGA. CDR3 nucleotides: TGTGCCAGCAGCTTAGGGGGCGGGAGCCTCTCCTACAATGAGCAGTTCTTC. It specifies CASSLGGGSLSYNEQFF.

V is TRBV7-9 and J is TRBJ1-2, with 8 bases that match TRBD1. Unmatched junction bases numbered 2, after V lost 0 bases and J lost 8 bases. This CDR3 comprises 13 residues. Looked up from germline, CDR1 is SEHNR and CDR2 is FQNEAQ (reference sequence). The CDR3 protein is CASSLADRAGYTF. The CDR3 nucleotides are TGTGCCAGCAGCTTAGCGGACAGGGCCGGCTACACCTTC.

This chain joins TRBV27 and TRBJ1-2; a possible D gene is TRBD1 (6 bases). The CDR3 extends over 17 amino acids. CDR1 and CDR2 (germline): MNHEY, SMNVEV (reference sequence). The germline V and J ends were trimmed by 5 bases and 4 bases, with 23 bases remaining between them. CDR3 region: CASSLKATGTQFYGYTF. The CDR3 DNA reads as TGTGCCAGCAGTCTAAAGGCTACCGGGACACAATTCTATGGCTACACCTTC.

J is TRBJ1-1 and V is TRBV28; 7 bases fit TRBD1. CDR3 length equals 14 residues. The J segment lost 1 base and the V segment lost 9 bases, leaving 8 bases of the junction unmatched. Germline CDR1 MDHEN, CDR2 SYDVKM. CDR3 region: CASTGQPSNTEAFF. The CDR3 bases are TGTGCCAGTACGGGACAGCCGTCGAACACTGAAGCTTTCTTT. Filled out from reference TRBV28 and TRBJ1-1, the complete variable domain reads DVKVTQSSRYLVKRTGEKVFLECVQDMDHENMFWYRQDPGLGLRLIYFSYDVKMKEKGDIPEGYSVSREKKERFSLILESASTNQTSMYLCASTGQPSNTEAFFGQGTRLTVV.

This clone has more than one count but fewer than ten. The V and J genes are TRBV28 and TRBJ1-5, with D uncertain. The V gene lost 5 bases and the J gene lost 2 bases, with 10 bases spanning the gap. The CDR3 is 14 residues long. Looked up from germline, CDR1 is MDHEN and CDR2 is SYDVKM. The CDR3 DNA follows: TGTGCCAGCAGTGACTCCATCCGCAATCAGCCCCAGCATTTT. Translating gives CASSDSIRNQPQHF.